These T cell receptor beta chains were read from a single sample in a study of T cell repertoires in cytomegalovirus infection. TCRdb reanalysed the reads using MiXCR and keeps one entry per CDR3 protein. Found here are under 850,000 distinct CDR3 sequences, under 40% of them singletons; the top ten hold roughly 2.8%. Sequenced: PBMCs. These receptors were collected from a human donor in good health (CMV status not recorded). Some clones in this sample may be carry-over from other donors' samples. Both conserved end residues are trimmed from each CDR3. Each record gives: V gene, J gene, CDR3 length, CDR3 protein.

TRBV28,TRBJ1-5,13,ASRRGGGGNQPQH
TRBV4-1,TRBJ1-5,11,ASSQERLEAQH
TRBV28,TRBJ1-5,14,ASSSGQGIDGQPQH
TRBV7-8,TRBJ2-5,13,ASSFGQGARETQY
TRBV7-2,TRBJ2-4,14,ASSLETRDRKNIQY
TRBV7-2,TRBJ1-1,15,ASRPSGLGVGYSEAF
TRBV7-2,TRBJ2-5,14,ASSHVAGGSGETQY
TRBV7-2,TRBJ2-7,12,ASSPRSSSYEQY
TRBV19,TRBJ2-1,13,ASSIEGQGDHEQF
TRBV2,TRBJ2-1,12,ASRSSGAYNEQF
TRBV6-6,TRBJ1-2,13,ASSYVGTGDYGYT
TRBV27,TRBJ1-5,14,ASSRQGVSGNQPQH